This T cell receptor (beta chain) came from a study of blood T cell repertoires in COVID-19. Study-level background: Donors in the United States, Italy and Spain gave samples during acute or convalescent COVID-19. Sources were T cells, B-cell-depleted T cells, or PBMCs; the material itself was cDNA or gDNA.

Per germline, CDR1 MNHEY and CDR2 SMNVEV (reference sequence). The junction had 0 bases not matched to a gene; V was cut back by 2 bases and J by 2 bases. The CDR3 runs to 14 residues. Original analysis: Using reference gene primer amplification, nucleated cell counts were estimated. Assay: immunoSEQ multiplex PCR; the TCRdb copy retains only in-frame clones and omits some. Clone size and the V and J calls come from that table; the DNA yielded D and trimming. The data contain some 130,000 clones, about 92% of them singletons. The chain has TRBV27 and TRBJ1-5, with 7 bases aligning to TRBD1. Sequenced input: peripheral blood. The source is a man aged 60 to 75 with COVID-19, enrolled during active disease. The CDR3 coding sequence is TGTGCCAGCAGTTTAAGGGGGCGCAATCAGCCCCAGCATTTT. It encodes CASSLRGRNQPQHF.